The entry that follows covers one T cell receptor (beta chain) sequence. Which antigen it targets is not known. The source of the sample is a study of CXCR3-negative and CXCR3-positive naive CD8 T cells (dated by TCRdb to between 2018 and 2020). Turning to the overall study: In total, some 130 million TRB reads were obtained, corresponding to roughly 1.5 +/- 0.3 million reads per library. Diversity and physicochemical repertoire analyses covered roughly eleven donors pooled from two independent experiments. TRBV-TRBJ cluster analysis included naive subsets from 5 or 6 donors and memory cells from 3 donors. On the study overall, not on this receptor specifically: Freshly isolated PBMCs were used for most assays because CXCR3 expression partially decreased after cryopreservation. Repertoire diversity was comparably high in both naive subsets but much lower in memory CD8+ T cells. Because surface CD5, which is linked to self-reactivity in mice, was comparable between the naive subsets, TCR interaction strength was also inferred from the physicochemical properties of TRB CDR3s. Similar TRBV-TRBJ usage was shown by naive CXCR3-negative and CXCR3-positive cells from the same donor, whereas distinct patterns were shown by memory cells. TRB CDR3s from CXCR3-positive naive cells showed higher hydrophobicity (lower Kidera factor 4), lower energy, and higher strength and volume indices than CXCR3-negative naive cells.

Taken from cysteine to phenylalanine, the CDR3 has 14 residues. The DNA is unrecorded. According to the germline V gene (reference sequence), CDR1 reads LNHDA and CDR2 reads SQIVND. The listed sequencing device is NextSeq 550. The Human TCR Profiling Kit (MiLaboratory) was used to prepare UMI-labeled 5' RACE TRB cDNA libraries. The full amount of extracted RNA was used for cDNA synthesis, and the full amount of resulting cDNA was used for PCR amplification. Libraries were prepared in parallel with an identical number of PCR cycles. Concerning the study's data processing: With a minimum of two reads required per UMI, MIGEC and MiXCR pulled out about 52,000 +/- 9,100 unique UMI-labeled TRB cDNA molecules from each library. An average of approximately 40,000 +/- 10,000 functional in-frame TRB CDR3 nucleotide clonotypes without stop codons was found per library. Diversity metrics, including normalized Shannon-Wiener and Chao1, were computed in VDJtools after downsampling to 5000 UMI-labeled TRB molecules per sample. VDJtools was used to calculate clonotype-size-weighted physicochemical properties of the central five CDR3 residues, namely interaction energy, strength, volume and Kidera factor 4. TCRdb reprocessed the reads, so every CDR3 protein sequence counts as one entry and DNA is not shown. The V and J calls shown here were made by TCRdb, not taken from the authors' results. The table for this sample records approximately 59,000 distinct CDR3 sequences. Around 0.7% of the sample is in the top ten clones.

For each CD8+ T cell subset, flow sorting was done in triplicate, and a few hundred thousand cells per subset went directly into RLT lysis buffer. Naive CD8+ T cells were defined stringently as CD45RO-CCR7+CD27+CD95- to exclude memory contaminants. Standard density gradient centrifugation was used to isolate peripheral blood mononuclear cells from buffy coats. Naive CXCR3-negative and CXCR3-positive CD8+ T cells were flow-sorted using a FACSAria III. Total RNA was extracted from sorted cells using an RNeasy Mini Kit. The rearrangement joined TRBV19 to TRBJ2-7; TCRdb's D call, TRBD2, is unchecked because there is no DNA. What was sequenced was naive CXCR3+ CD8+ T cells from blood. Read against the paper, the sample's cell subset or site label means: CD45RO-CCR7+CD27+CD95- naive CD8+ T cells expressing CXCR3 (TNR3+). The origin of this receptor is a human donor in good health. Some clones in this sample may be carry-over from other donors' samples. The CDR3 protein: CASSTSGGAYEQYF.